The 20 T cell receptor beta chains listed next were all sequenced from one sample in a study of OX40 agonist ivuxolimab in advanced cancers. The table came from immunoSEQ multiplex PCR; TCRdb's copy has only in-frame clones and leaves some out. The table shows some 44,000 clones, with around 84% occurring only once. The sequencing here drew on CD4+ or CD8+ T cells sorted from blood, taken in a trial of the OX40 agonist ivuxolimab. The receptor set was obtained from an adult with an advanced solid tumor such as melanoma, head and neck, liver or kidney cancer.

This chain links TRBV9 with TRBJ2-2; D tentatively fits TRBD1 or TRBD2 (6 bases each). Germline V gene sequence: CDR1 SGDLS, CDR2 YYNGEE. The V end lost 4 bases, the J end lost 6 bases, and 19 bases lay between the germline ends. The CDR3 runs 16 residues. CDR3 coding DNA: TGTGCCAGCAGCCTCTCACTCAAGGGGGGCGCCGGGGAGCTGTTTTTT. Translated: CASSLSLKGGAGELFF.

As DNA, the CDR3 is TGTGCCAGCAGCCCCCGACAGGGACAAGAGACCCAGTACTTC. Translation gives CASSPRQGQETQYF. The chain links TRBV7-9 to TRBJ2-5; 7 nucleotides align to TRBD1. The CDR3 length is 14 residues. Germline V gene sequence: CDR1 SEHNR, CDR2 FQNEAQ (reference sequence). Trimming at V came to 5 bases and at J to 2 bases, leaving 5 bases not matched to a gene. The full variable domain, completed using reference TRBV7-9 and TRBJ2-5, is DTGVSQNPRHKITKRGQNVTFRCDPISEHNRLYWYRQTLGQGPEFLTYFQNEAQLEKSRLLSDRFSAERPKGSFSTLEIQRTEQGDSAMYLCASSPRQGQETQYFGPGTRLLVL.

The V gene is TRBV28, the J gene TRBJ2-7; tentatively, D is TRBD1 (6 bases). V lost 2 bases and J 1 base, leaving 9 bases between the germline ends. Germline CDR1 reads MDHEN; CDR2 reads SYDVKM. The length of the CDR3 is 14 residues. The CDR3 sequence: CASSLRTVSYEQYV. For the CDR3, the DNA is TGTGCCAGCAGTTTAAGGACAGTATCCTACGAGCAGTACGTC.

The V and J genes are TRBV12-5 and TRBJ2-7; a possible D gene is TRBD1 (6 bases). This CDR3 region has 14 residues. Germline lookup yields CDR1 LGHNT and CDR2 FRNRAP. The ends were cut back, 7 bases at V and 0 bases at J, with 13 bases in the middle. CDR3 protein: CASAQGLDSYEQYF. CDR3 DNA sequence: TGTGCTAGTGCCCAGGGGCTAGACTCCTACGAGCAGTACTTC.

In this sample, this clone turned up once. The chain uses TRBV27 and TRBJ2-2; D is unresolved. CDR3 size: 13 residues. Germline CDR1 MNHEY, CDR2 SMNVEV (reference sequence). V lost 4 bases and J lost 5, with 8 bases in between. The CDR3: CASSYTETGELFF. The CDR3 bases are TGTGCCAGCAGTTATACGGAGACCGGGGAGCTGTTTTTT.

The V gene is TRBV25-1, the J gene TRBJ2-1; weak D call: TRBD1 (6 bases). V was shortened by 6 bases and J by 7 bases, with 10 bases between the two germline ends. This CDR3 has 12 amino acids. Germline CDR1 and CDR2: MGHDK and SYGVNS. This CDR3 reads CASSTGLNEQFF. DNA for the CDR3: TGTGCCAGCAGCACAGGGTTGAATGAGCAGTTCTTC.

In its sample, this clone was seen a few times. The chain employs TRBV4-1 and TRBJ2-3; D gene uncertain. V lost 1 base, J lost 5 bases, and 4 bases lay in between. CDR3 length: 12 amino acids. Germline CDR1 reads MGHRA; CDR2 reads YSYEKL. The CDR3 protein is CASSQVGDTQYF. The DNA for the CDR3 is TGCGCCAGCAGCCAAGTAGGAGATACGCAGTATTTT.

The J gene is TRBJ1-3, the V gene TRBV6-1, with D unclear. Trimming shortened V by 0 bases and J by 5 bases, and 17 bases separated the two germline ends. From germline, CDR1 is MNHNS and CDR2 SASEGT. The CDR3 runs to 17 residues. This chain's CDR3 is CASSEALGLIVRNTIYF. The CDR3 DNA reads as TGTGCCAGCAGTGAAGCGCTAGGGCTCATAGTGAGAAACACCATATATTTT.

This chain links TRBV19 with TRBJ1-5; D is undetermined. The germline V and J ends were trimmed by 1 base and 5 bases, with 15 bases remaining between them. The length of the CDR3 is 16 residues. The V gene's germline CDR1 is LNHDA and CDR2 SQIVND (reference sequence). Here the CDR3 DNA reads TGTGCCAGTAGTATAGCCGTCTGGGGTTGGGATCAGCCCCAGCATTTT. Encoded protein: CASSIAVWGWDQPQHF.

The CDR3 nucleotides read TGCGCCAGCAGCCAAGATCTCCAGAATCCCTACGAGCAGTACTTC. It translates to CASSQDLQNPYEQYF. The V call is TRBV4-1, the J call TRBJ2-7; D is unresolved. Trimming shortened V by 0 bases and J by 2 bases, and 11 bases separated the two germline ends. CDR1 and CDR2 from the germline V gene are MGHRA and YSYEKL. The CDR3 is made up of 15 amino acids.

This CDR3 is CASSMGLGQGANLGTDEQFF. The CDR3 DNA sequence: TGTGCCAGCAGCATGGGATTAGGCCAGGGGGCAAATTTGGGAACGGATGAGCAGTTCTTC. This chain links TRBV5-8 with TRBJ2-1; 8 bases agree with TRBD1. The CDR3 extends over 20 amino acids. The ends lost 4 bases at V and 8 bases at J; junction bases unmatched: 26. From germline, CDR1 is SGHTS and CDR2 YDEGEE.

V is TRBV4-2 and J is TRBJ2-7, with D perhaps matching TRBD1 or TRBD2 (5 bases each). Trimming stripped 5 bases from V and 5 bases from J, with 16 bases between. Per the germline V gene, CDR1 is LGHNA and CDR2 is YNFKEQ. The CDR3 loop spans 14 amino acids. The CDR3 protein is CASSLGVGNNEQYV. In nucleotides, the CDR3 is TGTGCCAGCAGCTTGGGGGTCGGTAATAACGAGCAGTACGTC.

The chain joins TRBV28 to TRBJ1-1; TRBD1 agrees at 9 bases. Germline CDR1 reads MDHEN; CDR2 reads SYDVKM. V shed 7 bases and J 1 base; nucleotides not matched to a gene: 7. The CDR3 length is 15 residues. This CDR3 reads CASTVGDRANTEAFF. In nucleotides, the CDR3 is TGTGCCAGCACCGTAGGGGACAGGGCGAACACTGAAGCTTTCTTT.

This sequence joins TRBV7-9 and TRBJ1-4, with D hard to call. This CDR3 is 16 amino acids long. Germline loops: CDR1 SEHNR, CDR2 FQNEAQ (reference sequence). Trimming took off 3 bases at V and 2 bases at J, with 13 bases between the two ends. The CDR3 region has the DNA TGTGCCAGCAGCTTGAGCATGGCAACCACTAATGAAAAACTGTTTTTT. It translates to CASSLSMATTNEKLFF.

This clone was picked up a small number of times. CDR3 amino acids: CASRAQGGGERPQHF. The CDR3 DNA sequence: TGTGCCAGCAGGGCACAGGGAGGGGGAGAACGGCCCCAGCATTTT. V usage is TRBV28 and J usage is TRBJ1-5, with D possibly TRBD1 on 6 matching bases. Trimming stripped 6 bases from V and 9 bases from J, with 21 bases between. The CDR3 length is 15 residues. Per the germline V gene, CDR1 is MDHEN and CDR2 is SYDVKM.

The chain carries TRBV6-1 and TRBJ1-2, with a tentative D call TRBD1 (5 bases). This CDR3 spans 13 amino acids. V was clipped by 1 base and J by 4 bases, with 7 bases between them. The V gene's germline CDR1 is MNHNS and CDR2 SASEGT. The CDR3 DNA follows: TGTGCCAGCAGTGAAGGAGGGACCTATGGCTACACCTTC. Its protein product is CASSEGGTYGYTF.

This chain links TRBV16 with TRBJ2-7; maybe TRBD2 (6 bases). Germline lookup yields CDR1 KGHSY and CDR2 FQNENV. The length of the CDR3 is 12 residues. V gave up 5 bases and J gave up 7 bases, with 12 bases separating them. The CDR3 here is CASSLEGREQYF. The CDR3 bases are TGTGCCAGCAGCTTAGAAGGGAGGGAGCAGTACTTC.

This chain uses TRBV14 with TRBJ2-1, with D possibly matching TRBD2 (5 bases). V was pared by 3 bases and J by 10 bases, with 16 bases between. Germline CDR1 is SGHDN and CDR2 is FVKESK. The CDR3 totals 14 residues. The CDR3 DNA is TGTGCCAGCAGCCATGGGTTGGAGGTTCTCGAGCAGTTCTTC. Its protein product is CASSHGLEVLEQFF.

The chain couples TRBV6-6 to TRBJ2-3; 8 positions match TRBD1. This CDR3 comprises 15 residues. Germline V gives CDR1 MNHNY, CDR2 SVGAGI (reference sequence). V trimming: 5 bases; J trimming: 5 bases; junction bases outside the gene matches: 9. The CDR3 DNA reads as TGTGCCAGCAGTGCGGACAGGGCAGTGAGAGATACGCAGTATTTT. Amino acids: CASSADRAVRDTQYF.

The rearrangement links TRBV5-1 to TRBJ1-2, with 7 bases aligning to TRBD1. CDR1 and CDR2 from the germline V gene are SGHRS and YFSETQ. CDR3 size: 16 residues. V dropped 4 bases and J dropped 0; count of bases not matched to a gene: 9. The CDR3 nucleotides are TGCGCCAGCAGCCGGGACAGCTTCTCAGCTAACTATGGCTACACCTTC. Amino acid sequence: CASSRDSFSANYGYTF.